This T cell receptor beta chain appears in the sequencing data of a study of OX40 agonist ivuxolimab in advanced cancers. Measured with immunoSEQ multiplex PCR; TCRdb has only the in-frame clones, and not every one. The sample lists about 72,000 clones, roughly four fifths occurring once. The ends lost 5 bases at V and 11 bases at J; junction bases unmatched: 10. Germline loops: CDR1 SGHAT, CDR2 FQNNGV. The length of the CDR3 is 14 residues. Here the sequenced sample was CD4+ or CD8+ T cells sorted from blood, taken in a trial of the OX40 agonist ivuxolimab. This TCR derives from an adult with an advanced solid tumor such as melanoma, head and neck, liver or kidney cancer. The chain links TRBV11-2 to TRBJ2-4, with 9 bases identical to TRBD1. Here the CDR3 reads CASSTRQGVVVQYF. In nucleotides, the CDR3 is TGTGCCAGCAGCACGCGACAGGGGGTAGTCGTTCAGTACTTC.